The 23 T cell receptor beta chains below all came from one sample that was sequenced in a study. TCRdb reprocessed the 5' RACE reads with MiXCR, giving one entry per CDR3 protein. This table holds fewer than 80,000 distinct CDR3 sequences, 22% found once. Material: memory CD4+ T cells sorted from a lymph node. The sample's subset: memory CD4+ T cells, CD4+CD45RO+CD25-. The receptors stem from a female donor with breast cancer.

V and J are TRBV6-2 or TRBV6-3 and TRBJ1-1; D uncertain. The CDR3 loop spans 13 amino acids. Germline CDR1 is MNHEY and CDR2 is SVGEGT. Trimming pared 2 bases from V and 7 bases from J, leaving 11 bases between. The CDR3 DNA reads TGTGCCAGCAGTTACAAGGAGGGAGGTGAAGCTTTCTTT. It translates to CASSYKEGGEAFF.

The chain employs TRBV20-1 and TRBJ1-1, with TRBD1 as a possible D gene (6 bases). Germline values: CDR1 DFQATT, CDR2 SNEGSKA (reference sequence). This CDR3 is 12 amino acids long. Trimming removed 6 bases from V and 3 bases from J, with 11 bases in between. The CDR3 coding sequence is TGCAGTGCGCGGGACACACACACTGAAGCTTTCTTT. It is translated as CSARDTHTEAFF.

This chain's CDR3 is CASKSPSGYEQYF. The CDR3 DNA reads as TGTGCCAGCAAGTCCCCAAGCGGGTACGAGCAGTACTTC. The genes are TRBV4-2 and TRBJ2-7; a weak D match, TRBD2 (6 bases). V lost 7 bases and J 4 bases, leaving 14 bases between the germline ends. Germline V gene sequence: CDR1 LGHNA, CDR2 YNFKEQ. The CDR3 consists of 13 residues.

This clonotype was seen only a few times. The chain carries TRBV20-1 and TRBJ2-3; D may correspond to TRBD1 or TRBD2 (5 bases each). The CDR3 extends over 14 amino acids. V lost 3 bases and J 1 base, leaving 11 bases between the germline ends. Germline V gene data show CDR1 as DFQATT and CDR2 as SNEGSKA (reference sequence). CDR3 DNA sequence: TGCAGTGCTAGCGGGGCGGGTGGCACAGATACGCAGTATTTT. This translates into CSASGAGGTDTQYF.

This clonotype was observed a handful of times. The chain recombines TRBV6-5 with TRBJ2-7; 11 nucleotides align to TRBD2. CDR3 length: 14 residues. V gave up 7 bases and J gave up 4 bases; unmatched junction bases: 6. Germline V gene sequence: CDR1 MNHEY, CDR2 SVGAGI. DNA of the CDR3: TGTGCCAGCACCCGGGCTAGCGGGGGGTACGAGCAGTACTTC. Residues: CASTRASGGYEQYF.

The gene calls are TRBV29-1 and TRBJ1-1; D is uncertain. From germline, CDR1 is SQVTM and CDR2 ANQGSEA. The V end was cut by 7 bases, the J end by 2 bases, with 17 bases between. CDR3 length equals 14 residues. This CDR3 reads CSGGRREANTEAFF. Here the CDR3 DNA reads TGCAGCGGTGGACGCCGGGAGGCAAACACTGAAGCTTTCTTT.

This clonotype was seen once. This chain links TRBV11-2 with TRBJ2-1; 9 bases are shared with TRBD2. There are 14 residues in the CDR3. Per germline, CDR1 SGHAT and CDR2 FQNNGV. Trimming at V came to 6 bases and at J to 9 bases, leaving 9 bases not matched to a gene. The CDR3 protein is CASSPAGGPTEQFF. The CDR3, as DNA: TGTGCCAGCAGTCCCGCGGGAGGGCCAACTGAGCAGTTCTTC. Drawing the rest from reference TRBV11-2 and TRBJ2-1, the complete variable domain is EAGVAQSPRYKIIEKRQSVAFWCNPISGHATLYWYQQILGQGPKLLIQFQNNGVVDDSQLPKDRFSAERLKGVDSTLKIQPAKLEDSAVYLCASSPAGGPTEQFFGPGTRLTVL.

About this clonotype: Given a much more abundant clone one base away, this may be a read error. J is TRBJ2-7 and V is TRBV6-2 or TRBV6-3; D is possibly TRBD1 (7 bases). Germline assignment: CDR1 MNHEY and CDR2 SVGEGT. V shed 6 bases and J shed 0 bases, with 12 bases lying between them. This CDR3 spans 14 amino acids. The CDR3, as DNA: TGTGCCAGCAGGCGGGACAGCGTCTCCTACGAGCAGTACTTC. As protein: CASRRDSVSYEQYF.

The sample holds many counts of this clonotype. This chain connects TRBV6-1 to TRBJ2-7; a possible D gene is TRBD1 (6 bases). The CDR3 spans 14 residues. Germline V gene data show CDR1 as MNHNS and CDR2 as SASEGT. Trimming took off 5 bases at V and 2 bases at J, with 13 bases between the two ends. The CDR3 DNA reads as TGTGCCAGCAGTACAACAGGGTCTCCCTACGAGCAGTACTTC. Amino acids: CASSTTGSPYEQYF.

This clonotype was seen a handful of times. The rearrangement links TRBV15 to TRBJ1-1; no clear D. Per germline, CDR1 LNHNV and CDR2 YYDKDF (reference sequence). The CDR3 is 19 amino acids. The V gene lost 5 bases and the J gene lost 0 bases, with 25 bases spanning the gap. In nucleotides, the CDR3 is TGTGCCACCAGCCGATACCTCCGGACCGTACGGTTGGTGAACACTGAAGCTTTCTTT. Its translation: CATSRYLRTVRLVNTEAFF.

This clonotype came up a few times. The V gene is TRBV5-1, the J gene TRBJ2-3; no reliable D call. Germline V lookup: CDR1 SGHRS, CDR2 YFSETQ. V gave up 6 bases and J gave up 2 bases, with 13 bases separating them. The CDR3 has 14 amino acids. In DNA form, the CDR3 reads TGCGCCAGCAACGCGCTCCAGACCACAGATACGCAGTATTTT. Its protein is CASNALQTTDTQYF. Complete variable domain (other parts from reference TRBV5-1 and TRBJ2-3): KAGVTQTPRYLIKTRGQQVTLSCSPISGHRSVSWYQQTPGQGLQFLFEYFSETQRNKGNFPGRFSGRQFSNSRSEMNVSTLELGDSALYLCASNALQTTDTQYFGPGTRLTVL.

There are a few counts of this clonotype. The rearrangement uses TRBV18 and TRBJ1-1; no reliable D call. Germline CDR1 is KGHSH and CDR2 is LQKENI. The CDR3 runs to 13 residues. V was clipped by 6 bases and J by 3 bases, with 11 bases between them. The CDR3 protein is CASSEHADTEAFF. In nucleotides, the CDR3 is TGTGCCAGCTCGGAGCACGCAGACACTGAAGCTTTCTTT.

This chain joins TRBV6-2 or TRBV6-3 and TRBJ2-4; no firm D call. CDR1 and CDR2 from the germline V gene are MNHEY and SVGEGT. V lost 0 bases and J lost 1, with 7 bases in between. CDR3 length: 15 amino acids. The CDR3 DNA follows: TGTGCCAGCAGTTACTCGACGGTGGCCAAAAACATTCAGTACTTC. Its translation: CASSYSTVAKNIQYF.

This clonotype was seen at least ten times. The rearrangement uses TRBV7-3 and TRBJ1-2, with 7 bases identical to TRBD1. The CDR3 is 13 residues long. CDR1 and CDR2 (germline): SGHTA, FQGTGA. V gave up 1 base and J gave up 6 bases; unmatched junction bases: 2. CDR3 amino acids: CASSLSGTDGYTF. The CDR3, as DNA: TGTGCCAGCAGCTTAAGCGGGACAGATGGCTACACCTTC.

The CDR3 DNA sequence: TGTGCCAGCAGACCTAGAGGAGGGCCGGAGACCCAGTACTTC. Its protein is CASRPRGGPETQYF. The rearrangement uses TRBV6-1 and TRBJ2-5, with a tentative D call TRBD2 (6 bases). Germline assignment: CDR1 MNHNS and CDR2 SASEGT. The germline V and J ends were trimmed by 6 bases and 5 bases, with 16 bases remaining between them. This CDR3 region has 14 residues.

The chain is built from TRBV5-1 and TRBJ1-2; no firm D call. V shed 7 bases and J shed 8 bases, with 24 bases lying between them. The CDR3 loop spans 15 amino acids. Germline V gene data show CDR1 as SGHRS and CDR2 as YFSETQ. The DNA of the CDR3 is TGCGCCAGCGGGCAGGAGTTCCCTTCCCGAGGGGGCTACACCTTC. This sequence encodes CASGQEFPSRGGYTF.

The gene calls are TRBV7-9 and TRBJ2-1, with 7 positions matching TRBD2. Germline V gives CDR1 SEHNR, CDR2 FQNEAQ (reference sequence). Losses at the gene ends were 5 bases for V and 5 bases for J; bases not matched to a gene: 6. CDR3 length: 14 amino acids. The CDR3 loop reads CASSAAGVNNEQFF. CDR3 DNA sequence: TGTGCCAGCAGCGCCGCGGGGGTCAACAATGAGCAGTTCTTC. The full variable domain, rest sourced from reference TRBV7-9 and TRBJ2-1, is DTGVSQNPRHKITKRGQNVTFRCDPISEHNRLYWYRQTLGQGPEFLTYFQNEAQLEKSRLLSDRFSAERPKGSFSTLEIQRTEQGDSAMYLCASSAAGVNNEQFFGPGTRLTVL.

The chain joins TRBV5-1 to TRBJ1-3; no definite D call. V lost 5 bases and J lost 0, with 9 bases in between. CDR1 and CDR2 from the germline V gene are SGHRS and YFSETQ. This CDR3 region has 14 residues. CDR3 DNA: TGCGCCAGCAGTCCGGATCTCTCTGGAAACACCATATATTTT. Residues: CASSPDLSGNTIYF.

This clonotype was observed a handful of times. J is TRBJ2-1 and V is TRBV6-5; D is possibly TRBD1 or TRBD2 (6 bases each). V lost 6 bases to trimming and J lost 0 bases, with 12 bases between them. The germline CDR1 and CDR2 sequences are MNHEY and SVGAGI. The CDR3 consists of 15 residues. The CDR3 protein is CASRSEGGSYNEQFF. Here the CDR3 DNA reads TGTGCCAGCAGGTCGGAGGGGGGCTCCTACAATGAGCAGTTCTTC.

The table lists this clonotype with many counts. The chain joins TRBV12-3 or TRBV12-4 to TRBJ1-5; the match to TRBD1 covers 10 bases. Trimming at V came to 6 bases and at J to 6 bases, leaving 8 bases not matched to a gene. CDR3 length: 15 amino acids. CDR3 sequence: CASRPGQGLGQPQHF. For the CDR3, the DNA is TGTGCCAGCAGACCGGGACAGGGGTTGGGTCAGCCCCAGCATTTT.

On this clonotype: A much larger clone lies one base from this, so it may be a read error. V is TRBV9 and J is TRBJ1-2, with D possibly being TRBD1 (5 bases). The CDR3 has 15 residues. The germline V gene has CDR1 SGDLS and CDR2 YYNGEE. DNA of the CDR3: TGTGCCAGCGGCGTTTCCCCCCAGGGCTCTTACGGCTACACCTTC. This gives the protein CASGVSPQGSYGYTF.

The V call is TRBV10-2, the J call TRBJ2-1, with D possibly TRBD2 on 6 matching bases. The V end was cut by 7 bases, the J end by 6 bases, with 13 bases between. The CDR3 consists of 13 residues. In germline, CDR1 is WSHSY, CDR2 SAAADI. CDR3 residues: CASKVGGSNEQFF. The CDR3 bases are TGCGCCAGCAAAGTGGGAGGTAGCAATGAGCAGTTCTTC.

This clonotype has just a few counts. The rearrangement joins TRBV7-3 to TRBJ2-3, with a weak D call TRBD2 (6 bases). Per the germline V gene, CDR1 is SGHTA and CDR2 is FQGTGA. This CDR3 is built from 16 residues. Between the trimmed V and J ends, which lost 5 bases and 0 bases, there was a span of 15 bases. CDR3 loop: CASSPSLARSTDTQYF. In DNA, the CDR3 is TGTGCCAGCAGCCCTAGTCTAGCGAGAAGCACAGATACGCAGTATTTT. Looking up the rest from reference TRBV7-3 and TRBJ2-3 gives the full variable domain: GAGVSQTPSNKVTEKGKYVELRCDPISGHTALYWYRQSLGQGPEFLIYFQGTGAADDSGLPNDRFFAVRPEGSVSTLKIQRTERGDSAVYLCASSPSLARSTDTQYFGPGTRLTVL.